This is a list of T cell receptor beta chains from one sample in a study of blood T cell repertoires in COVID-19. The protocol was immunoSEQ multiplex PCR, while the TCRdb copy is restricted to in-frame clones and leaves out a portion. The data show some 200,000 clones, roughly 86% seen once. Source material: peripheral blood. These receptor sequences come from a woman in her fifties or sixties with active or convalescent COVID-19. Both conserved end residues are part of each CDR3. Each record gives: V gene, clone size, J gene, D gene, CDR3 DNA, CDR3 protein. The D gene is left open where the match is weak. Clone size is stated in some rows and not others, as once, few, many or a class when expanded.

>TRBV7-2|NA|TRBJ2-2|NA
TGTGCCAGCAGCTTAAGTCGACAGGTCTATGAGGAGCTGTTTTTT
CASSLSRQVYEELFF
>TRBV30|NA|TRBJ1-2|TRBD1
TGTGCCTGGAGTGTAACAGGGGCGCTGGGCTACACCTTC
CAWSVTGALGYTF
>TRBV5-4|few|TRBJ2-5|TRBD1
TGTGCCAGCAGCTTGGATCAGGGGGCGAGGGAGACCCAGTACTTC
CASSLDQGARETQYF
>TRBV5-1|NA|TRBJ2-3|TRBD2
TGCGCCAGCAGTCCCAGCGGGGGGGCCGAAGATACGCAGTATTTT
CASSPSGGAEDTQYF
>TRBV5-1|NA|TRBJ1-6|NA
TGCGCCAGCAGCTTTGGCGGTCTAGATTCACCCCTCCACTTT
CASSFGGLDSPLHF
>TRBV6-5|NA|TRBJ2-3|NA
TGTGCCAGCCGGGGATTAGCGTGGACAGATACGCAGTATTTT
CASRGLAWTDTQYF
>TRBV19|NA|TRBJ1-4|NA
TGTGCCAGTAGTATCCAGGGCCGCGAAAAACTGTTTTTT
CASSIQGREKLFF
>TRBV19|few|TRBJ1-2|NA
TGTGCCAGTAGTATTGGGGGGACTAGAGGCTACACCTTC
CASSIGGTRGYTF
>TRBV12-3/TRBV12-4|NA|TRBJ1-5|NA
TGTGCCAGCAGCCGGGATAATCAGCCCCAGCATTTT
CASSRDNQPQHF
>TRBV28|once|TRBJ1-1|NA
TGTGCCAGCCTGATATCATCACCCGGGGCGGGGATGTTAGCTTTCTTT
CASLISSPGAGMLAFF
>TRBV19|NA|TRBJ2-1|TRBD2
TGTGCCAGTAGTATTCTTGGGACTAGCGGCGGGGATGAGCAGTTCTTC
CASSILGTSGGDEQFF
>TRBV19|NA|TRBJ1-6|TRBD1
TGTGCCAGTAGACCTACCGGGACAGCGAATAATTCACCCCTCCACTTT
CASRPTGTANNSPLHF
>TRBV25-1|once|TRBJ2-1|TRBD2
TGTGCCAGCAGTGGCCCCGGGACTAGCGGATCCAATGAGCAGTTCTTC
CASSGPGTSGSNEQFF
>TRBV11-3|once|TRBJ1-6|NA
TGTGCCAGCAGCTTAGATCCGAGTTCACCCCTCCACTTT
CASSLDPSSPLHF
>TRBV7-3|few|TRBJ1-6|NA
TGTGCCAGCAGCTTGGGGAGGGGAGGATCACCCCTCCACTTT
CASSLGRGGSPLHF